This T cell receptor (beta chain) was captured in a study of shared clonotypes between healthy human individuals. About the research overall: Each donor's CD4 naive and CD4 memory cells filled three plates apiece, CD8 naive two, and CD8 memory one.

Those who donated, Caucasian adults without exception, all lived in Nashville, Tennessee. Trimming took off 4 bases at V and 2 bases at J, with 9 bases between the two ends. Germline V gene data show CDR1 as ENHRY and CDR2 as SYGVKD. CDR3 length: 15 amino acids. The assay was carried out at the deep level. Clones were sequenced by immunoSEQ multiplex PCR, and TCRdb holds only the in-frame ones, with some missing. The data show about 1.1 million clones, approximately 78% seen once. Sequencing used memory CD4+ T cells from PBMCs. The sample's subset: CD45RA-negative fraction. The V gene is TRBV10-3, the J gene TRBJ2-6; D is unresolved. The receptor was isolated from a man younger than 30 in good health. Some clones in this sample may be carry-over from other donors' samples. CDR3 sequence (DNA): TGTGCCATCAGTGGTACGGTTACTGGGGCCAACGTCCTGACTTTC. This gives the protein CAISGTVTGANVLTF.